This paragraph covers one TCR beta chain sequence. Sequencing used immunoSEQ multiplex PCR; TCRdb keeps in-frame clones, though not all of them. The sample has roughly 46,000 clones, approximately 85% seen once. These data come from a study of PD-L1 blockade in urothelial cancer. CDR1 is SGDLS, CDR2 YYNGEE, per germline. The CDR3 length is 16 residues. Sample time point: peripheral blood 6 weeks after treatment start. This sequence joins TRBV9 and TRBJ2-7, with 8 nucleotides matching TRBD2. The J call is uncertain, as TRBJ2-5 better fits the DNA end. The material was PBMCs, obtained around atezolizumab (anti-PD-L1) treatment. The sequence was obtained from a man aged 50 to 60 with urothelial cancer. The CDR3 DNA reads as TGTGCCAGCAGCCCGAGTGGTCGGGGGGGCAGAGAGACCCAGTACTTC. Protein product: CASSPSGRGGRETQYF.